The 26 T cell receptor beta chains listed next were all sequenced from one sample in a study of cytomegalovirus exposure and HLA in healthy donors. The primer mix had 60 Vbeta and 13 Jbeta primers. Sequencing was performed with immunoSEQ multiplex PCR; in TCRdb, only in-frame clones are kept and a portion is missing. Of under 80,000 clones listed, 70% to 80% are singletons. Specimen: PBMCs. All receptors derive from a man in his fifties or sixties in good health and CMV-seropositive.

The chain has TRBV4-1 and TRBJ1-2; 7 positions agree with TRBD1. The V gene's germline CDR1 is MGHRA and CDR2 YSYEKL. Trimming took 1 base from V and 6 from J; bases not matched to a gene: 2. The CDR3 is 13 residues long. The CDR3 sequence: CASSQAGTDGYTF. CDR3 in DNA: TGCGCCAGCAGCCAAGCCGGGACAGATGGCTACACCTTC.

A word on this clone: The junction departs from germline at one end; a sequencing error may be responsible. This chain connects TRBV7-2 to TRBJ1-1; D remains ambiguous. The germline V gene has CDR1 SGHTA and CDR2 FQGNSA. The CDR3 covers 13 residues. This CDR3 is CASSLATGTEAFF. Here the CDR3 DNA reads TGTGCCAGCAGCCTAGCGACGGGGACTGAAGCTTTCTTT.

The gene calls are TRBV30 and TRBJ2-3; D uncertain. This CDR3 region has 15 residues. Looked up from germline, CDR1 is GTSNPN and CDR2 is SVGIG (reference sequence). V was pared by 3 bases and J by 5 bases, with 18 bases between. As DNA, the CDR3 is TGTGCCTGGAGCCATGAGACACCGCCCATAGATACGCAGTATTTT. Protein: CAWSHETPPIDTQYF. The full variable domain, rest sourced from reference TRBV30 and TRBJ2-3, is SQTIHQWPATLVQPVGSPLSLECTVEGTSNPNLYWYRQAAGRGLQLLFYSVGIGQISSEVPQNLSASRPQDRQFILSSKKLLLSDSGFYLCAWSHETPPIDTQYFGPGTRLTVL.

Worth noting for this clone: At one end, the junction sequence differs from germline, possibly due to a read error. The chain uses TRBV7-9 and TRBJ1-4; D remains unclear. The germline CDR1 and CDR2 sequences are SEHNR and FQNEAQ (reference sequence). This CDR3 has 12 amino acids. CDR3 amino acids: CSSSLDREKLFF. The CDR3 coding sequence is TGTTCCAGCAGCTTAGATCGGGAAAAACTGTTTTTT.

About this clone: Sequence at one end of the junction differs from germline and may be a read error. V gene TRBV5-1 combines with J gene TRBJ2-5, with D unclear. Germline CDR1 SGHRS, CDR2 YFSETQ. The CDR3 totals 13 residues. The CDR3 DNA reads TGCGCCAGCATCCCAGACGACGAGGAGACCCGGTACTTC. This sequence encodes CASIPDDEETRYF.

In its sample, this clone was seen a few times. The chain joins TRBV10-3 to TRBJ2-1; no reliable D call. CDR3 length equals 13 residues. The V gene lost 7 bases and the J gene lost 0 bases, with 7 bases spanning the gap. The V gene's germline CDR1 is ENHRY and CDR2 SYGVKD. Written as DNA, the CDR3 is TGTGCCATCACAGACACCTCCTACAATGAGCAGTTCTTC. Amino acid sequence: CAITDTSYNEQFF.

This clone was detected once. The chain carries TRBV18 and TRBJ1-6, with D possibly matching TRBD1 (6 bases). This CDR3 is built from 14 residues. Trimming cost V 6 bases and J 7 bases, with 13 bases left between them. The V gene's germline CDR1 is KGHSH and CDR2 LQKENI. The CDR3 DNA reads as TGTGCCAGCTCCCGGGACAATAAAAATTCACCCCTCCACTTT. Translated: CASSRDNKNSPLHF.

The chain is built from TRBV18 and TRBJ2-5; 7 nucleotides agree with TRBD1. Judging by the DNA end, TRBJ2-7 fits better; the J call may be wrong. The CDR3 runs 15 residues. Germline V lookup: CDR1 KGHSH, CDR2 LQKENI. CDR3: CASSLKTGQIYEQYF. CDR3 bases: TGTGCCAGCTCACTAAAGACGGGACAGATCTACGAGCAGTACTTC.

V usage is TRBV2 and J usage is TRBJ1-2; 7 positions match TRBD1. The CDR3 runs to 13 residues. Germline loops: CDR1 SNHLY, CDR2 FYNNEI. The V and J ends lost 10 bases and 5 bases, in that order; junction bases with no gene match: 10. The CDR3 is CAIRTGGEYGYTF. For the CDR3, the DNA is TGTGCCATTCGGACAGGAGGGGAATATGGCTACACCTTC.

The chain carries TRBV6-1 and TRBJ1-2; unclear D gene. The ends were cut back, 1 base at V and 5 bases at J, with 8 bases in the middle. Germline CDR1 reads MNHNS; CDR2 reads SASEGT. This CDR3 is 13 amino acids long. CDR3 amino acids: CASSEVGSYGYTF. CDR3 bases: TGTGCCAGCAGTGAAGTGGGCAGTTATGGCTACACCTTC.

This clone was detected a few times. A much larger clone differs by one base, so this may be a read error. This sample includes further DNA sequences coding for the same CDR3. The genes are TRBV15 and TRBJ2-2; weak D call: TRBD2 (5 bases). V was cut by 0 bases and J by 6 bases, with 20 bases left in between. Per the germline V gene, CDR1 is LNHNV and CDR2 is YYDKDF (reference sequence). The CDR3 loop spans 18 amino acids. CDR3 in amino acids: CATSRDLAGRVAAGELFF. The CDR3 DNA reads TGTGCCACCAGCAGAGACCTAGCCGGGCGAGTAGCCGCCGGGGAGCTGTTTTTT.

This clone has a handful of counts. This chain links TRBV7-9 with TRBJ2-1, with 13 bases matching TRBD2. This CDR3 has 14 amino acids. Germline V lookup: CDR1 SEHNR, CDR2 FQNEAQ (reference sequence). V trimming: 5 bases; J trimming: 6 bases; junction bases outside the gene matches: 1. The CDR3 sequence is CASSTSGGANEQFF. CDR3 DNA sequence: TGTGCCAGCAGCACTAGCGGGGGGGCCAATGAGCAGTTCTTC.

Notes on this clone: At one boundary the junction diverges from the germline segment, which might be a read error. The chain carries TRBV6-5 and TRBJ1-2; D unclear. Germline V gives CDR1 MNHEY, CDR2 SVGAGI. CDR3 length equals 12 residues. This CDR3 reads CASSYSGGSSNF. For the CDR3, the DNA is TGTGCAAGCAGTTACTCAGGCGGGAGCTCCAACTTC.

The table lists this clone with a count of one. This chain uses TRBV19 with TRBJ2-5; 8 bases map to TRBD1. With V trimmed by 4 bases and J by 5 bases, 12 bases remained unmatched. Germline CDR1 and CDR2: LNHDA and SQIVND (reference sequence). The CDR3 is made up of 16 amino acids. For the CDR3, the DNA is TGTGCCAGTAGTACCCCCGGACAGGGAGAAAGGGAGACCCAGTACTTC. The encoded protein is CASSTPGQGERETQYF.

The chain employs TRBV5-6 and TRBJ2-7; D is perhaps TRBD2 (6 bases). The V gene's germline CDR1 is SGHDT and CDR2 YYEEEE. The V gene lost 0 bases and the J gene lost 5 bases, with 18 bases spanning the gap. The CDR3 has 16 amino acids. CDR3 DNA sequence: TGTGCCAGCAGCTTGGCGACCTCTACGGGAGTAAACGAGCAGTACTTC. Residues: CASSLATSTGVNEQYF.

The sample holds one count of this clone. The chain carries TRBV11-2 and TRBJ1-1, with 9 bases that match TRBD1. The CDR3 covers 17 residues. The V gene's germline CDR1 is SGHAT and CDR2 FQNNGV. Losses at the gene ends were 5 bases for V and 4 bases for J; bases not matched to a gene: 14. CDR3 sequence (DNA): TGTGCCAGCAGCCCATTCCTGGGACAGGGTTACATCACTGAAGCTTTCTTT. It encodes CASSPFLGQGYITEAFF.

The chain couples TRBV6-1 to TRBJ2-7, with a possible D match to TRBD2 (5 bases). The CDR3 extends over 12 amino acids. Germline V CDR1 and CDR2: MNHNS, SASEGT. Trimming pared 8 bases from V and 4 bases from J, leaving 12 bases between. As DNA, the CDR3 is TGTGCCAGCCGGGATCCCTCTTACGAGCAGTACTTC. Translation gives CASRDPSYEQYF.

This chain joins TRBV10-3 and TRBJ1-5; D is undetermined. Germline lookup yields CDR1 ENHRY and CDR2 SYGVKD. With 1 base removed from V and 6 bases from J, the gap between germline ends came to 10 bases. CDR3 length: 14 amino acids. The CDR3 sequence is CAISELPGGQPQHF. The CDR3 DNA reads as TGTGCCATCAGTGAGTTGCCAGGAGGTCAGCCCCAGCATTTT.

This chain connects TRBV7-9 to TRBJ2-1; TRBD2 matches 11 bases. This CDR3 has 15 amino acids. V lost 5 bases, J lost 4 bases, and 4 bases stayed unmatched. Germline assignment: CDR1 SEHNR and CDR2 FQNEAQ (reference sequence). The CDR3 sequence is CASSMTSGTYNEQFF. In nucleotides, the CDR3 is TGTGCCAGCAGCATGACTAGCGGGACGTACAATGAGCAGTTCTTC.

The gene calls are TRBV10-3 and TRBJ2-5; TRBD1 is a possible D gene (5 bases). V was clipped by 2 bases and J by 0 bases, with 7 bases between them. CDR3 size: 14 residues. CDR1 and CDR2 (germline): ENHRY, SYGVKD. DNA for the CDR3: TGTGCCATCAGTGAGGACAGAGACCAAGAGACCCAGTACTTC. Translating it yields CAISEDRDQETQYF.

The J gene is TRBJ1-1, the V gene TRBV6-6; 10 bases align to TRBD1. The ends lost 6 bases at V and 2 bases at J; junction bases unmatched: 6. The germline V gene encodes CDR1 MNHNY and CDR2 SVGAGI (reference sequence). The CDR3 extends over 15 amino acids. As DNA, the CDR3 is TGTGCCAGCAGACCCGGGACAGGGGTAAACACTGAAGCTTTCTTT. Amino acids: CASRPGTGVNTEAFF.

As for this clone: Because the CDR3's place on the DNA is in doubt, the DNA is left out and the CDR3 is given as listed by TCRdb. CDR3 sequence reads: CDSSEALRARDFF. The chain has TRBV6-1 and TRBJ1-1; TRBD1 is the table's D call and was not checked against the DNA. Germline V CDR1 and CDR2: MNHNS, SASEGT. Inclusive of both ends, the CDR3 amounts to 13 amino acids.

CDR3 coding DNA: TGTGCCAGCAGCGAGAAACCCGGGACTAAGCAGTTCTTC. This codes for CASSEKPGTKQFF. The V call is TRBV9, the J call TRBJ2-1, with 7 bases lining up with TRBD2. V was clipped by 3 bases and J by 11 bases; unmatched bases: 8. The CDR3 runs to 13 residues. Per the germline V gene, CDR1 is SGDLS and CDR2 is YYNGEE.

The chain recombines TRBV11-3 with TRBJ2-2; D is unclear. Trimming cost V 0 bases and J 3 bases, with 5 bases left between them. The CDR3 length is 14 residues. Germline V gene data show CDR1 as SGHNT and CDR2 as YENEEA. The CDR3 nucleotides are TGTGCCAGCAGCTTAGACCTATACACCGGGGAGCTGTTTTTT. Its protein is CASSLDLYTGELFF.

The chain uses TRBV7-6 and TRBJ2-7, with TRBD1 matching 8 bases. The CDR3 consists of 14 residues. Germline lookup yields CDR1 SGHVS and CDR2 FNYEAQ. Trimming took 1 base from V and 5 from J; bases not matched to a gene: 4. The CDR3 loop is CASSLGQGTDEQYF. CDR3 nucleotides: TGTGCCAGCAGCTTAGGACAGGGGACCGACGAGCAGTACTTC.

The chain recombines TRBV20-1 with TRBJ2-7; weak D call: TRBD1 (5 bases). Germline CDR1 is DFQATT and CDR2 is SNEGSKA (reference sequence). The germline V and J ends were trimmed by 4 bases and 3 bases, with 7 bases remaining between them. The CDR3 extends over 11 amino acids. The CDR3, as DNA: TGCAGTGCTAAAGGGGTCTACGAGCAGTACTTC. Translation: CSAKGVYEQYF.